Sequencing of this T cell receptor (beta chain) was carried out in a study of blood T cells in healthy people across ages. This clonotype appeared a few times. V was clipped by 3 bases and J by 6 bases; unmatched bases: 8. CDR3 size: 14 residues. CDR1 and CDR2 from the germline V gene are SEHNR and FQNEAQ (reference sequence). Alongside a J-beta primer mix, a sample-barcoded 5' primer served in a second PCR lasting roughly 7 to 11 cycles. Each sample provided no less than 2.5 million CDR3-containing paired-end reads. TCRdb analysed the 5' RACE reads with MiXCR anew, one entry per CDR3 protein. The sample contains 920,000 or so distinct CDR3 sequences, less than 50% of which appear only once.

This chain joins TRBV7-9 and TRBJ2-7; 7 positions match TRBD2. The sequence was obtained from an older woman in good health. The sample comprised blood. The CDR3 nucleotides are TGTGCCAGCAGCTTGCGACTAGCACTCGGCGAGCAGTACTTC. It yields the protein CASSLRLALGEQYF.